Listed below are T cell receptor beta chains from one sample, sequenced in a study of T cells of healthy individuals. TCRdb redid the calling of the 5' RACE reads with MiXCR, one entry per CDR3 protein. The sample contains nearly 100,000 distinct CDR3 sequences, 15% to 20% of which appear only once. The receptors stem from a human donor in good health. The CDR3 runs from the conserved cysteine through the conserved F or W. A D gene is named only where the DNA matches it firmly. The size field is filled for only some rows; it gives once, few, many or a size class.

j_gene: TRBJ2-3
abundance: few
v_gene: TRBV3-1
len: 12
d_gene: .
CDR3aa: CASSQVTDTQYF
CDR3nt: TGTGCCAGCAGCCAGGTCACAGATACGCAGTATTTT

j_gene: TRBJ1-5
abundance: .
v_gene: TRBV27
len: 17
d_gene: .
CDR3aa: CASSYFGGGASNQPQHF
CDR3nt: TGTGCCAGCAGTTACTTCGGTGGGGGCGCGAGCAATCAGCCCCAGCATTTT

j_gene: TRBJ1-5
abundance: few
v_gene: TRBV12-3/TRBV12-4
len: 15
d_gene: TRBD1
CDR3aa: CASSSGTGGNQPQHF
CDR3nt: TGTGCCAGCAGTTCCGGGACAGGCGGCAATCAGCCCCAGCATTTT

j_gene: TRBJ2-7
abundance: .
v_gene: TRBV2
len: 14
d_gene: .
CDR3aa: CASSEEKSPYEQYF
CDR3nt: TGTGCCAGCTCTGAGGAAAAATCGCCCTACGAGCAGTACTTC

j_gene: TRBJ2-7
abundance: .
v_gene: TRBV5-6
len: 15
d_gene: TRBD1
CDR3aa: CASSLSPGQGIEQYF
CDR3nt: TGTGCCAGCAGCTTGTCCCCGGGACAGGGGATCGAGCAGTACTTC

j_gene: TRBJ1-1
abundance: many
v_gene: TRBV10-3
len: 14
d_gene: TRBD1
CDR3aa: CAISDGQDNTEAFF
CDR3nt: TGTGCCATCAGTGATGGACAGGACAACACTGAAGCTTTCTTT

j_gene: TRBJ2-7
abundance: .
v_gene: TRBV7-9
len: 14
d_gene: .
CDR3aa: CASSPKGGLGEQYF
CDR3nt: TGTGCCAGCAGCCCAAAGGGGGGGCTAGGCGAGCAGTACTTC

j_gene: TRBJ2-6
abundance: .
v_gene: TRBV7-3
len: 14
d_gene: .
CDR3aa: CASSLRAGANVLTF
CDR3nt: TGTGCCAGCAGCTTACGGGCCGGGGCCAACGTCCTGACTTTC

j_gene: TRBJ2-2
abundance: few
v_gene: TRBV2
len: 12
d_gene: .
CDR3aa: CASSEAGWELFF
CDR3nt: TGTGCCAGCAGTGAAGCAGGGTGGGAGCTGTTTTTT

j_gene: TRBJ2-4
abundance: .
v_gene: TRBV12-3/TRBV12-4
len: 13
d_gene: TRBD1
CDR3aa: CASSRTGQNIQYF
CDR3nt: TGTGCCAGCAGTCGGACAGGGCAAAACATTCAGTACTTC

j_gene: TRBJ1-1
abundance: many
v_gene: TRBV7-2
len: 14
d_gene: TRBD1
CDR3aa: CASSPGQGGTEAFF
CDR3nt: TGTGCCAGCAGCCCCGGACAGGGGGGGACTGAAGCTTTCTTT

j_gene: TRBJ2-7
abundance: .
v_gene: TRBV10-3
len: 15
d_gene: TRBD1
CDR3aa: CAIGVHETGGYEQYF
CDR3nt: TGTGCCATCGGGGTCCACGAGACAGGGGGCTACGAGCAGTACTTC

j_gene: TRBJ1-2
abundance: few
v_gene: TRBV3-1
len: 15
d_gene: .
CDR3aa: CASSPSGTLYYGYTF
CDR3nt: TGTGCCAGCAGCCCTTCCGGGACACTTTACTATGGCTACACCTTC

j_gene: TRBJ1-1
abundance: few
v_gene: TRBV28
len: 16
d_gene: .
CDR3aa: CASSFIQYRPNTEAFF
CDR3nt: TGTGCCAGCAGTTTTATCCAGTACAGACCGAACACTGAAGCTTTCTTT

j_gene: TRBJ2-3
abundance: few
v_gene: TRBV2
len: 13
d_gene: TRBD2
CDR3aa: CASSEWTSGTQYF
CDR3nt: TGTGCCAGCAGTGAATGGACTAGCGGTACGCAGTATTTT

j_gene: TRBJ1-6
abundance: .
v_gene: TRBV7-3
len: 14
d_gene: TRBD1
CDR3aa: CASSLTGGSSPLHF
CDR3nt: TGTGCCAGCAGCTTGACAGGGGGGAGCTCACCCCTCCACTTT

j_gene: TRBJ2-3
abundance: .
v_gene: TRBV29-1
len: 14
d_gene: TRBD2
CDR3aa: CSVEGAGVGDTQYF
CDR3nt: TGCAGCGTTGAAGGAGCGGGGGTGGGAGATACGCAGTATTTT

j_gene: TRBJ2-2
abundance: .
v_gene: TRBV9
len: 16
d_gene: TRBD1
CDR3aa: CASSLIGTANTGELFF
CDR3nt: TGTGCCAGCAGCTTAATAGGGACAGCGAACACCGGGGAGCTGTTTTTT

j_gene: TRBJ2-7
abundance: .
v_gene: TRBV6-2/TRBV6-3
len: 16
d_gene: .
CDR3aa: CASSYIERGRGHEQYF
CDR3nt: TGTGCCAGCAGTTACATCGAGCGGGGGAGGGGGCACGAGCAGTACTTC

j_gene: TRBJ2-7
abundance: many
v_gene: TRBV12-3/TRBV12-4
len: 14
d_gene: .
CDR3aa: CASTLGQRAYEQYF
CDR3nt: TGTGCCAGCACTCTGGGGCAGCGAGCCTACGAGCAGTACTTC

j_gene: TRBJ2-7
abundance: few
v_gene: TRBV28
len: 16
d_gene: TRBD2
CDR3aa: CASSPSTSGRRYEQYF
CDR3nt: TGTGCCAGCAGTCCATCGACTAGCGGGAGGCGCTACGAGCAGTACTTC

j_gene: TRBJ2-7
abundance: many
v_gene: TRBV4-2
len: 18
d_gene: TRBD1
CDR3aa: CASSHRSRDSSFSYEQYF
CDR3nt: TGTGCCAGCAGCCATAGATCTCGGGACAGTTCCTTCTCCTACGAGCAGTACTTC

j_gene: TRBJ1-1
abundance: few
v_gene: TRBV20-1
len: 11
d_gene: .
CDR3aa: CSEGANTEAFF
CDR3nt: TGCAGTGAAGGAGCGAACACTGAAGCTTTCTTT

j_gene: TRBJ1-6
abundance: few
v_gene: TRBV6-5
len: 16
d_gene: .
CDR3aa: CASSYSRQLYNSPLHF
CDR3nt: TGTGCCAGCAGTTACTCGAGACAGTTGTATAATTCACCCCTCCACTTT

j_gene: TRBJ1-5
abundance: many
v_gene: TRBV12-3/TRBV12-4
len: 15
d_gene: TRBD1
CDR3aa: CASSGQGAGNQPQHF
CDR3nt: TGTGCCAGCAGTGGACAGGGGGCGGGCAATCAGCCCCAGCATTTT

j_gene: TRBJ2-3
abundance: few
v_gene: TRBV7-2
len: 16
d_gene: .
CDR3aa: CASSLSRGVWTDTQYF
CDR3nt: TGTGCCAGCAGCTTAAGCCGCGGGGTTTGGACAGATACGCAGTATTTT

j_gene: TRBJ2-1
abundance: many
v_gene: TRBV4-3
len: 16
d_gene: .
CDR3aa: CASSQDYSGLYNEQFF
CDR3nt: TGCGCCAGCAGCCAAGATTACAGCGGGCTCTACAATGAGCAGTTCTTC

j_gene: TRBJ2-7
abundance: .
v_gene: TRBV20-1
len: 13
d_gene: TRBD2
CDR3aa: CSARRLAGDEQYF
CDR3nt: TGCAGTGCTAGGCGACTAGCGGGAGACGAGCAGTACTTC

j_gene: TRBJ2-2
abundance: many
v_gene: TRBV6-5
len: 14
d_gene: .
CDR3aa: CASSYAENTGELFF
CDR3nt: TGTGCCAGCAGTTACGCAGAGAACACCGGGGAGCTGTTTTTT

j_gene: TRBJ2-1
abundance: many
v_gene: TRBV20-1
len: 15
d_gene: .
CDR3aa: CSASRGAPSYNEQFF
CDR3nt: TGCAGTGCTAGTCGCGGGGCCCCCTCCTACAATGAGCAGTTCTTC

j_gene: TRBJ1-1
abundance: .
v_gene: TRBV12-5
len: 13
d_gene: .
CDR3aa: CASGSGLNTEAFF
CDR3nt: TGTGCTAGTGGTTCGGGACTGAACACTGAAGCTTTCTTT

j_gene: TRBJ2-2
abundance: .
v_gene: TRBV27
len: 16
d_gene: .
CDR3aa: CASSLSIRTITGELFF
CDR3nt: TGTGCCAGCAGTTTATCGATTAGGACTATAACCGGGGAGCTGTTTTTT

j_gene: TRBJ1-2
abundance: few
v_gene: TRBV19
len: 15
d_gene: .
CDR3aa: CASTLDRATNYGYTF
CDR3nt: TGTGCCAGTACCCTGGACCGCGCGACTAACTATGGCTACACCTTC

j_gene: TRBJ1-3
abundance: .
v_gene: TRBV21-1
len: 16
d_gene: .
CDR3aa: CASSKGGQRSGNTIYF
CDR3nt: TGTGCCAGCAGCAAGGGAGGACAGCGCTCTGGAAACACCATATATTTT

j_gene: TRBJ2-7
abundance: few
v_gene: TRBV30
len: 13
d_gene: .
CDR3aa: CAWSVRQTYEQYF
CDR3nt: TGTGCCTGGAGTGTACGACAGACCTACGAGCAGTACTTC

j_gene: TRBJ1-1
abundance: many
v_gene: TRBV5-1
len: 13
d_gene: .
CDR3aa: CASSFQESTEAFF
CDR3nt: TGCGCCAGCAGCTTTCAGGAATCAACTGAAGCTTTCTTT

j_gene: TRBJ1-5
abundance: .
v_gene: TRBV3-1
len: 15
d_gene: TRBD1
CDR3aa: CASSQDGTGGQPQHF
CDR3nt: TGTGCCAGCAGCCAGGATGGGACAGGGGGGCAGCCCCAGCATTTT

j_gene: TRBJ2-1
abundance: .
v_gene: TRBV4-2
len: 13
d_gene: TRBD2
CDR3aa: CASSPSSGSEQFF
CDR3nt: TGTGCCAGCAGCCCCTCTAGCGGGAGCGAGCAGTTCTTC

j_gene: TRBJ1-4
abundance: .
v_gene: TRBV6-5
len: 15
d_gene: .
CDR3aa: CASSPDSATNEKLFF
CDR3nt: TGTGCCAGCAGTCCTGACAGTGCAACTAATGAAAAACTGTTTTTT

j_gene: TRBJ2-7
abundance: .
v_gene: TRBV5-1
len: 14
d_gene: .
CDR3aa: CASSLLESTYEQYF
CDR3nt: TGCGCCAGCAGCTTATTAGAGTCCACCTACGAGCAGTACTTC

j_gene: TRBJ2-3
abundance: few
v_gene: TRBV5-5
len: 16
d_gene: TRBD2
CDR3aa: CASSLGGTSGADTQYF
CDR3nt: TGTGCCAGCAGCTTGGGGGGGACTAGTGGCGCAGATACGCAGTATTTT

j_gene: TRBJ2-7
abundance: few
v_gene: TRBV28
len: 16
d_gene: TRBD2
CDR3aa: CATVNTGTTPTYEQYF
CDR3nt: TGTGCCACTGTGAACACTGGGACTACCCCCACCTACGAGCAGTACTTC

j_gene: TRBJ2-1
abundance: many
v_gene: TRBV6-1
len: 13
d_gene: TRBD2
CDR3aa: CASGLAANNEQFF
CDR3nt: TGTGCCAGCGGACTAGCGGCTAACAATGAGCAGTTCTTC

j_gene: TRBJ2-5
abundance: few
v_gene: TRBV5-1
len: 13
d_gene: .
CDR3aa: CASSWVWGETQYF
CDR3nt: TGCGCCAGCAGCTGGGTTTGGGGGGAGACCCAGTACTTC

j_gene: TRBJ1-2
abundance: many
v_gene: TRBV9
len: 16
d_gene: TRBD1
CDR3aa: CASSVAPTGGNYGYTF
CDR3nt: TGTGCCAGCAGCGTAGCCCCGACAGGGGGCAACTATGGCTACACCTTC

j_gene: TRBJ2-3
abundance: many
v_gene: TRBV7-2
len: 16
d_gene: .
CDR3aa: CASSLKRSSSTDTQYF
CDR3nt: TGTGCCAGCAGCTTAAAGCGTAGCTCTAGCACAGATACGCAGTATTTT

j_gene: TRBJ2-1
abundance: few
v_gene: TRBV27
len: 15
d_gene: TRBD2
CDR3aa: CASSSLAGGDNEQFF
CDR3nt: TGTGCCAGCAGTTCTCTAGCGGGCGGGGACAATGAGCAGTTCTTC

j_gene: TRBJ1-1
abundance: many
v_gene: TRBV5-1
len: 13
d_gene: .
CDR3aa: CASSLGGNTEAFF
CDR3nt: TGCGCCAGCAGCCTGGGGGGGAACACTGAAGCTTTCTTT

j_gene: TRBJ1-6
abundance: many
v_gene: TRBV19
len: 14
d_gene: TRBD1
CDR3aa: CASSTGNYNSPLHF
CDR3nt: TGTGCCAGCTCGACAGGGAATTATAATTCACCCCTCCACTTT

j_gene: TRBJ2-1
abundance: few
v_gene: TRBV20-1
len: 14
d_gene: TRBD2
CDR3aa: CSAREAGPYNEQFF
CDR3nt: TGCAGTGCCCGGGAGGCGGGCCCATACAATGAGCAGTTCTTC

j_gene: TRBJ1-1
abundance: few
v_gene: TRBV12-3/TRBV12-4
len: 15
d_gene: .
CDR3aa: CASSPLGGGNTEAFF
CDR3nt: TGTGCCAGCAGCCCATTGGGGGGAGGCAACACTGAAGCTTTCTTT

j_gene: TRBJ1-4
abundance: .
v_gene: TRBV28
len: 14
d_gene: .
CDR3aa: CASNGGALHEKLFF
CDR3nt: TGTGCCAGCAACGGCGGGGCCCTCCATGAAAAACTGTTTTTT

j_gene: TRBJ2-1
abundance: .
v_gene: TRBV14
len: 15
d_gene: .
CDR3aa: CASSQVYRAYNEQFF
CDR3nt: TGTGCCAGCAGCCAGGTCTACAGGGCTTACAATGAGCAGTTCTTC